These 14 T cell receptor beta chains came from one sample sequenced in a study of neoadjuvant anti-PD-1 for oral cavity cancer. This sample's time point: after neoadjuvant nivolumab, at surgical resection. Here immunoSEQ multiplex PCR was the method, and the copy in TCRdb shows in-frame clones only, minus some. The data show about 12,000 clones, 70% to 75% seen once. The sequencing here drew on PBMCs, taken after nivolumab (anti-PD-1) treatment. The receptors shown here come from a person aged 35-79 years with oral cavity squamous cell carcinoma.

This chain links TRBV15 with TRBJ1-2; D not resolved. The germline V gene has CDR1 LNHNV and CDR2 YYDKDF (reference sequence). CDR3 size: 15 residues. Trimming stripped 0 bases from V and 1 base from J, with 9 bases between. CDR3 bases: TGTGCCACCAGCAGAGATAGGTTGAGTAACTATGGCTACACCTTC. Translating it yields CATSRDRLSNYGYTF.

This clone occurred a few times. The genes are TRBV18 and TRBJ1-5; maybe TRBD1 (5 bases). The CDR3 sequence is 15 residues long. Looked up from germline, CDR1 is KGHSH and CDR2 is LQKENI. Trimming removed 4 bases from V and 2 bases from J, with 12 bases in between. This chain's CDR3 is CASSRGGPGNQPQHF. The CDR3 nucleotides read TGTGCCAGCTCACGGGGGGGACCAGGCAATCAGCCCCAGCATTTT.

This rearrangement joins TRBV5-1 to TRBJ2-3; D tentatively reads TRBD1 or TRBD2 (5 bases each). The CDR3 covers 13 residues. In germline, CDR1 is SGHRS, CDR2 YFSETQ. V lost 0 bases and J 6 bases, leaving 8 bases between the germline ends. Here the CDR3 reads CASSLGGADTQYF. The CDR3, as DNA: TGCGCCAGCAGCTTGGGAGGGGCGGATACGCAGTATTTT.

This clone turned up a few times. The V gene is TRBV5-1, the J gene TRBJ1-2, with 8 bases that match TRBD1. Germline V lookup: CDR1 SGHRS, CDR2 YFSETQ. The CDR3 loop spans 15 amino acids. The trim removed 0 bases at V and 3 bases at J, leaving 4 bases unmatched. The CDR3 reads CASSLVAGGDYGYTF. The CDR3 DNA reads as TGCGCCAGCAGCTTGGTGGCAGGGGGCGACTATGGCTACACCTTC. The complete variable domain, with remaining parts taken from reference TRBV5-1 and TRBJ1-2, reads KAGVTQTPRYLIKTRGQQVTLSCSPISGHRSVSWYQQTPGQGLQFLFEYFSETQRNKGNFPGRFSGRQFSNSRSEMNVSTLELGDSALYLCASSLVAGGDYGYTFGSGTRLTVV.

This chain links TRBV10-2 with TRBJ2-6, with TRBD1 identical over 7 bases. The CDR3 has 14 residues. Trimming at V came to 6 bases and at J to 4 bases, leaving 3 bases not matched to a gene. Germline CDR1 is WSHSY and CDR2 is SAAADI. Here the CDR3 reads CASRTGSGANVLTF. The CDR3 region has the DNA TGCGCCAGCAGGACAGGGTCAGGGGCCAACGTCCTGACTTTC.

The chain uses TRBV5-4 and TRBJ2-7; 13 bases map to TRBD2. CDR3 length: 15 residues. With 0 bases clipped from V and 6 bases from J, the junction kept 3 bases outside the gene matches. Germline CDR1 reads SGHNT; CDR2 reads YYREEE (reference sequence). CDR3 sequence reads: CASSLDGTSGTEQYF. In DNA form, the CDR3 reads TGTGCCAGCAGCTTGGATGGGACTAGCGGGACCGAGCAGTACTTC.

V usage is TRBV27 and J usage is TRBJ2-6, with 8 bases identical to TRBD1. In germline, CDR1 is MNHEY, CDR2 SMNVEV (reference sequence). This CDR3 is 17 amino acids long. V shed 6 bases and J 0 bases; nucleotides not matched to a gene: 7. CDR3 in amino acids: CASRRRGTGSGANVLTF. In DNA form, the CDR3 reads TGTGCCAGCAGACGCCGGGGGACAGGCTCTGGGGCCAACGTCCTGACTTTC.

CDR3 sequence (DNA): TGTGCCAGCAGCTCGGGACAGAGCTCCTACAATGAGCAGTTCTTC. Amino acids: CASSSGQSSYNEQFF. The rearrangement uses TRBV11-2 and TRBJ2-1, with 7 bases aligning to TRBD1. V lost 4 bases and J lost 0; bases outside the gene matches: 3. Germline assignment: CDR1 SGHAT and CDR2 FQNNGV. CDR3 size: 15 residues. Based on the CDR3 plus reference TRBV11-2 and TRBJ2-1, the full variable domain is EAGVAQSPRYKIIEKRQSVAFWCNPISGHATLYWYQQILGQGPKLLIQFQNNGVVDDSQLPKDRFSAERLKGVDSTLKIQPAKLEDSAVYLCASSSGQSSYNEQFFGPGTRLTVL.

The V call is TRBV7-6, the J call TRBJ1-1; 8 bases are shared with TRBD1. The trim removed 0 bases at V and 5 bases at J, leaving 20 bases unmatched. The CDR3 contains 20 residues. Germline CDR1 and CDR2: SGHVS and FNYEAQ. In DNA, the CDR3 is TGTGCCAGCAGCTTAGCTGGAGGGGGAAAAACAGGGGGTAAGAGGACTGAAGCTTTCTTT. Encoded protein: CASSLAGGGKTGGKRTEAFF.

CDR3 nucleotide sequence: TGTGCCAGCAGCCGGGAGGGACAGGGAAATTACGAGCAGTACTTC. Translation: CASSREGQGNYEQYF. This rearrangement joins TRBV9 to TRBJ2-7, with D possibly being TRBD1 (9 bases). This CDR3 is 15 amino acids long. Per the germline V gene, CDR1 is SGDLS and CDR2 is YYNGEE. Trimming removed 4 bases at V and 4 bases at J, with 18 bases between.

The V call is TRBV30, the J call TRBJ2-7; possible D gene TRBD2, 7 bases. The germline CDR1 and CDR2 sequences are GTSNPN and SVGIG (reference sequence). Trimming removed 1 base from V and 2 bases from J, with 12 bases in between. CDR3 length equals 14 residues. For the CDR3, the DNA is TGTGCCTGGAGTGAGAGGGGGGGAACCTACGAGCAGTACTTC. Translated: CAWSERGGTYEQYF.

This clone was detected only once. The chain carries TRBV5-4 and TRBJ2-5, with 9 bases fitting TRBD2. V trimming: 6 bases; J trimming: 4 bases; junction bases outside the gene matches: 13. CDR3 size: 16 residues. Germline V CDR1 and CDR2: SGHNT, YYREEE (reference sequence). CDR3 sequence: CASNPASGVIGETQYF. Written as DNA, the CDR3 is TGTGCCAGCAACCCTGCTAGCGGGGTGATCGGAGAGACCCAGTACTTC. The complete variable domain, with remaining parts taken from reference TRBV5-4 and TRBJ2-5, reads ETGVTQSPTHLIKTRGQQVTLRCSSQSGHNTVSWYQQALGQGPQFIFQYYREEENGRGNFPPRFSGLQFPNYSSELNVNALELDDSALYLCASNPASGVIGETQYFGPGTRLLVL.

This clone occurred a few times. The CDR3: CASGDSSNNQPQHF. In nucleotides, the CDR3 is TGTGCCAGCGGTGACAGCTCAAACAATCAGCCCCAGCATTTT. The rearrangement joins TRBV6-6 to TRBJ1-5, with a tentative D call TRBD1 (5 bases). Germline V lookup: CDR1 MNHNY, CDR2 SVGAGI (reference sequence). The CDR3 spans 14 residues. The V and J ends lost 8 bases and 3 bases respectively, with 14 bases between them.

This clone showed up just a few times. The chain is built from TRBV28 and TRBJ2-7; D not certain. Trimming took 5 bases from V and 1 from J, leaving 12 bases between them. The germline V gene encodes CDR1 MDHEN and CDR2 SYDVKM. This CDR3 contains 14 residues. The DNA of the CDR3 is TGTGCCAGCAGTCCTCAGGTGCAGTCCTACGAGCAGTACTTC. Its protein product is CASSPQVQSYEQYF.